This T cell receptor beta chain was captured in a study of blood T cell repertoires in COVID-19. In the study overall: PBMCs, B-cell-depleted T cells, or T cells provided the cDNA or gDNA that made up the material.

This clone appeared a single time. Sequencing used immunoSEQ multiplex PCR; TCRdb keeps in-frame clones, though not all of them. The table includes about 300,000 clones, under 90% detected once. The sequence derives from a woman younger than 35 who had recovered from COVID-19. Input material: PBMCs or T cells enriched from blood (not recorded which).

The CDR3 is CASSLGTPAGNTEAFF. The CDR3 bases are TGTGCCAGCAGCTTAGGCACCCCCGCGGGGAACACTGAAGCTTTCTTT. The chain has TRBV11-3 and TRBJ1-1; D remains ambiguous. The CDR3 contains 16 residues. V lost 1 base and J 1 base, leaving 13 bases between the germline ends. Germline V gene data show CDR1 as SGHNT and CDR2 as YENEEA.